The clone carrying this T cell receptor (beta chain) was seen only a few times. These data belong to a study of blood T cell repertoires in COVID-19. Study-level information: The origin of the acute and convalescent COVID-19 samples was the United States, Italy and Spain. The analysed material was cDNA or gDNA that came from T cells, B-cell-depleted T cells, or PBMCs.

CDR3 size: 14 residues. Germline CDR1 SGHAT, CDR2 FQNNGV. Trimming cost V 5 bases and J 7 bases, with 12 bases left between them. The repertoire was sequenced with immunoSEQ multiplex PCR; TCRdb's copy has only in-frame clones and lacks some. Of about 59,000 clones in the sample, around four fifths were seen once. The chain uses TRBV11-2 and TRBJ1-6, with D perhaps matching TRBD1 (5 bases). The receptor was derived from a woman aged 70 to 79 with acute or convalescent COVID-19. The sample comprised peripheral blood. The CDR3 protein is CASSRRERNSPLHF. CDR3 DNA sequence: TGTGCCAGCAGCCGCAGGGAAAGGAATTCACCCCTCCACTTT.